This TCR beta chain originates from a study of blood T cell repertoires in COVID-19. Study information: The United States, Italy and Spain supplied acute and convalescent COVID-19 samples.

Only one count was recorded for this clone. The V gene's germline CDR1 is MNHEY and CDR2 SMNVEV (reference sequence). Between the trimmed V and J ends, which lost 2 bases and 2 bases, there was a span of 13 bases. CDR3 length equals 15 residues. Repertoires were generated with immunoSEQ multiplex PCR, while TCRdb's copy carries only in-frame clones and drops some. The sample yields 140,000 to 150,000 clones, around four fifths seen once. The V gene is TRBV27, the J gene TRBJ2-7; perhaps TRBD1 as D (6 bases). This TCR was recovered from a woman between 35 and 50 years old with active or convalescent COVID-19. The source material was peripheral blood. The CDR3 region is CASSLMRTETYEQYF. The CDR3, as DNA: TGTGCCAGCAGTTTAATGAGGACAGAGACCTACGAGCAGTACTTC.